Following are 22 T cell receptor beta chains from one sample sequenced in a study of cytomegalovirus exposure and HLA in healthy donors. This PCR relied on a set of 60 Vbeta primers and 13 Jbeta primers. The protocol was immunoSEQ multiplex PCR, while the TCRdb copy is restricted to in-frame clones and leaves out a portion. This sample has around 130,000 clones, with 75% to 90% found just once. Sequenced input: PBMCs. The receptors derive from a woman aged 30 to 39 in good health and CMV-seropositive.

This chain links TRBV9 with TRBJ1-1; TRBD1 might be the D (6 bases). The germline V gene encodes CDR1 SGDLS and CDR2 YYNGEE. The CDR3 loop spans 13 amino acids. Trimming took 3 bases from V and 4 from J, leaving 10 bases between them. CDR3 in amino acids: CASSAKTGTEAFF. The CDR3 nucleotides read TGTGCCAGCAGCGCCAAGACAGGCACTGAAGCTTTCTTT.

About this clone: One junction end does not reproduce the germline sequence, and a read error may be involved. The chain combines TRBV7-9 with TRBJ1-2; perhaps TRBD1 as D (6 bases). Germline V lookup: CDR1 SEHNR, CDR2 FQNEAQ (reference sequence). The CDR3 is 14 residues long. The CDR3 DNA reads TGTTCCAGCAGCTTAGTTGGGGGCTCCTATGGCTACACCTTC. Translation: CSSSLVGGSYGYTF.

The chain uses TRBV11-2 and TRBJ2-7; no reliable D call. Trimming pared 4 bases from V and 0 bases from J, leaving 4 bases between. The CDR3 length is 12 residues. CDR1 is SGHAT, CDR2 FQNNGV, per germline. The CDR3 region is CASSYLSYEQYF. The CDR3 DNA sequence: TGTGCCAGCAGCTATCTCTCCTACGAGCAGTACTTC.

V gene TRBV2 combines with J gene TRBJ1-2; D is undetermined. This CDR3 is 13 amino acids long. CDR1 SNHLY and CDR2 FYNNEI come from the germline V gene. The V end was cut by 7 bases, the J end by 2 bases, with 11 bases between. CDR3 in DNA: TGTGCCAGCACCCCCGGGATCAACTATGGCTACACCTTC. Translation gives CASTPGINYGYTF.

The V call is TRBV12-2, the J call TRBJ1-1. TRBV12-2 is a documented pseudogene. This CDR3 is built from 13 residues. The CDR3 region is CASRSRPFPGAFF. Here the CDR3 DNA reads TGTGCAAGTCGCTCCCGCCCCTTCCCGGGGGCTTTCTTT.

The CDR3 spells CASSPQGHTNEKLFF. The CDR3 DNA sequence: TGTGCCAGCAGCCCACAGGGGCACACTAATGAAAAACTGTTTTTT. This chain joins TRBV7-9 and TRBJ1-4; TRBD1 matches 7 bases. Trimming cost V 5 bases and J 2 bases; bases outside gene matches: 5. Germline V gene lookup returns CDR1 SEHNR and CDR2 FQNEAQ (reference sequence). The CDR3 consists of 15 residues.

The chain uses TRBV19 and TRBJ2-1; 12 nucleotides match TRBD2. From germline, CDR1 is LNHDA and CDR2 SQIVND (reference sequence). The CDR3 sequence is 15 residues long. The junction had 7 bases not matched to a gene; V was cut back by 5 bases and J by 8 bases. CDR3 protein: CASSPLAGGPHEQFF. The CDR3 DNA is TGTGCCAGTAGTCCCCTAGCGGGAGGGCCGCATGAGCAGTTCTTC.

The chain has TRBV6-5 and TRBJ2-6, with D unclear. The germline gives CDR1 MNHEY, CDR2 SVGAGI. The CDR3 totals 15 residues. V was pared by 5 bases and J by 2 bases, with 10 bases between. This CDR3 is CASSTRSAGANVLTF. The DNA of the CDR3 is TGTGCCAGCAGTACCCGAAGCGCTGGGGCCAACGTCCTGACTTTC.

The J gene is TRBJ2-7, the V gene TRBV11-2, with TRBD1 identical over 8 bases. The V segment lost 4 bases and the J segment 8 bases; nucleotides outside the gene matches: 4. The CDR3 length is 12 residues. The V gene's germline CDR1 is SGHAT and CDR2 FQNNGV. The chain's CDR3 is CASSWTGPKQYF. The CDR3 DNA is TGTGCCAGCAGCTGGACAGGGCCAAAGCAGTACTTC.

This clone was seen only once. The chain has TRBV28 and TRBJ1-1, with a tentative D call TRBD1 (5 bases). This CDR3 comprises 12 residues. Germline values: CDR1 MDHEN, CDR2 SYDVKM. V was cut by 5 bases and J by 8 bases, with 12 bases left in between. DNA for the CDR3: TGTGCCAGCAGTCTACAGGATTTAGAAGCTTTCTTT. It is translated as CASSLQDLEAFF. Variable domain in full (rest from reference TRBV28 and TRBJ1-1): DVKVTQSSRYLVKRTGEKVFLECVQDMDHENMFWYRQDPGLGLRLIYFSYDVKMKEKGDIPEGYSVSREKKERFSLILESASTNQTSMYLCASSLQDLEAFFGQGTRLTVV.

CDR3 in DNA: TGTGCCAGCAGCCAAACCGGGACTGGCTTAGGGGATGAGCAGTTCTTC. It yields the protein CASSQTGTGLGDEQFF. This chain links TRBV4-2 with TRBJ2-1; tentative D call: TRBD2 (6 bases). Trimming left V 2 bases short and J 8 bases short, with 19 bases between. Looked up from germline, CDR1 is LGHNA and CDR2 is YNFKEQ. The CDR3 covers 16 residues.

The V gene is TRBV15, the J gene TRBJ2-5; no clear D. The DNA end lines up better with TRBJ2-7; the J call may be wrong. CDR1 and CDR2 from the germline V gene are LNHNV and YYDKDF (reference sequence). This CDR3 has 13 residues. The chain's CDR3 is CATSRDRFYEQYF. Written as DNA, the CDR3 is TGTGCCACCAGCAGAGACAGGTTCTACGAGCAGTACTTC.

This chain's CDR3 is CAWSVNVQARATNEKLFF. CDR3 bases: TGTGCCTGGAGTGTAAACGTACAGGCACGGGCAACTAATGAAAAACTGTTTTTT. The J gene is TRBJ1-4, the V gene TRBV30, with D possibly TRBD1 on 5 matching bases. Trimming pared 0 bases from V and 0 bases from J, leaving 17 bases between. The CDR3 has 18 amino acids. Germline CDR1 GTSNPN, CDR2 SVGIG (reference sequence).

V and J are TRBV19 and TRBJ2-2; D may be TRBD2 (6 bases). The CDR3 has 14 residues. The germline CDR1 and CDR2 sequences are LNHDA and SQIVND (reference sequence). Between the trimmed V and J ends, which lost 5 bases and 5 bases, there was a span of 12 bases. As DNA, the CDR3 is TGTGCCAGTAGTTTTTCTCTAGCGACCGGGGAGCTGTTTTTT. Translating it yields CASSFSLATGELFF.

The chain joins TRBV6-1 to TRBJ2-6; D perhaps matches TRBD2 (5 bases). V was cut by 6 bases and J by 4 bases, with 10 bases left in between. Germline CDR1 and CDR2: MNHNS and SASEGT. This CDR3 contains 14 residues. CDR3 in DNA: TGTGCCAGCAGGGCGGAGGCCGGGGCCAACGTCCTGACTTTC. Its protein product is CASRAEAGANVLTF.

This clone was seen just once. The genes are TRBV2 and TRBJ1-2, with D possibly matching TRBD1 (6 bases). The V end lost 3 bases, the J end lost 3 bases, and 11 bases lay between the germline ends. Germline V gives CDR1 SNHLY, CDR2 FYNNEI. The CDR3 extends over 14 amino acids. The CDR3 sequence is CASSDQGRDYGYTF. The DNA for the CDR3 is TGTGCCAGCAGTGATCAGGGGAGAGACTATGGCTACACCTTC.

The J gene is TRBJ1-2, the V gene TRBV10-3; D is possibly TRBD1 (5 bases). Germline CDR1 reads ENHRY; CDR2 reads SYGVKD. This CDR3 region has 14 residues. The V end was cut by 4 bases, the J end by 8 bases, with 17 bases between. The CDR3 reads CAISAGTSDLGYTF. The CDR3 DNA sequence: TGTGCCATCAGTGCCGGGACTTCGGACCTAGGCTACACCTTC.

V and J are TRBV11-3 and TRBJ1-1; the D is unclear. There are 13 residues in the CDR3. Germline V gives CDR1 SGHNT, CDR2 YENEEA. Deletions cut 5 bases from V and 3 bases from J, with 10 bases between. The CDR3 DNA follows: TGTGCCAGCAGCAGCCACAGCTACACTGAAGCTTTCTTT. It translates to CASSSHSYTEAFF.

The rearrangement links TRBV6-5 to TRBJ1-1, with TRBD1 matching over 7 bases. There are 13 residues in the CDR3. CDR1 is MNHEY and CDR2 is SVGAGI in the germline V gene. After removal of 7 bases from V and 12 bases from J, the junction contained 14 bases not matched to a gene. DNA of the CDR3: TGTGCCAGCATACAGGGGCCCGACTCCGACCCTTTCTTT. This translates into CASIQGPDSDPFF.

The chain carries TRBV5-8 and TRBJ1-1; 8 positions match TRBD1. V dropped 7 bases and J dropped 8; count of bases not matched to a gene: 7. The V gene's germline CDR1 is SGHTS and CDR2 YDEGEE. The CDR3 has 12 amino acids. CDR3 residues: CASSAGGAEAFF. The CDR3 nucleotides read TGTGCCAGCTCCGCAGGGGGCGCAGAAGCTTTCTTT.

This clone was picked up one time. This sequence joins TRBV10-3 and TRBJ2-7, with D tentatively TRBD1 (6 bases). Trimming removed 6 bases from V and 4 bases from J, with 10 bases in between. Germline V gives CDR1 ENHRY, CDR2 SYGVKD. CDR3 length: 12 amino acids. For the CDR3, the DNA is TGTGCCATCAGCTCCACAGGGTACGAGCAGTACTTC. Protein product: CAISSTGYEQYF.

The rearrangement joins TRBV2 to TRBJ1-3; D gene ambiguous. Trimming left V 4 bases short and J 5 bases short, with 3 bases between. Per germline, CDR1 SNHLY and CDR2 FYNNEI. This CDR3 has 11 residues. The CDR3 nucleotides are TGTGCCAGCAGTGCCAGAAACACCATATATTTT. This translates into CASSARNTIYF.